A single sample gave rise to the 27 T cell receptor beta chains below, sequenced in a study of long-term antiretroviral therapy in people with HIV (dated 2022 in TCRdb). The immunoSEQ hsTCRB v3.0 assay was used at survey level resolution to sequence the TRB variable region. The table comes from immuneACCESS by way of TCRdb, which keeps in-frame sequences with V and J called. Part of the clones is missing from these tables; in studies checked, under half for an unresolved V gene and the rest for unknown reasons. The sample table records 20,000 to 30,000 clones; approximately 81% of these occur just once. The top ten constitute roughly 9% of the sample. Sample: unsorted PBMCs, taken 4.8 to 5 years after starting antiretroviral therapy. The receptor source for this set is a man in his forties or fifties with HIV.

CDR3 coding DNA: TGTGCCTGGACTAGCGGGGGCTGGTCTCCCCACGAGCAGTACTTC. Its translation: CAWTSGGWSPHEQYF. The chain couples TRBV30 to TRBJ2-7, with 10 bases matching TRBD2. The CDR3 runs to 15 residues. Germline V gene lookup returns CDR1 GTSNPN and CDR2 SVGIG (reference sequence). V was clipped by 4 bases and J by 5 bases; unmatched bases: 11.

V is TRBV7-9 and J is TRBJ2-2; D unresolved. Trimming pared 6 bases from V and 6 bases from J, leaving 8 bases between. Germline loops: CDR1 SEHNR, CDR2 FQNEAQ (reference sequence). CDR3 length: 12 amino acids. The CDR3 sequence: CASRDGAGELFF. The CDR3 DNA reads TGTGCCAGCAGAGACGGCGCCGGGGAGCTGTTTTTT. Drawing the rest from reference TRBV7-9 and TRBJ2-2, the complete variable domain is DTGVSQNPRHKITKRGQNVTFRCDPISEHNRLYWYRQTLGQGPEFLTYFQNEAQLEKSRLLSDRFSAERPKGSFSTLEIQRTEQGDSAMYLCASRDGAGELFFGEGSRLTVL.

The chain recombines TRBV5-1 with TRBJ2-2, with a tentative D call TRBD1 (6 bases). Germline assignment: CDR1 SGHRS and CDR2 YFSETQ. V dropped 4 bases and J dropped 4 bases, with 11 bases sitting between them. The CDR3 contains 14 residues. The DNA of the CDR3 is TGCGCCAGCAGCCGAGAAGGGGGCACCGGGGAGCTGTTTTTT. The encoded protein is CASSREGGTGELFF.

J is TRBJ2-1 and V is TRBV7-9; D is perhaps TRBD2 (6 bases). CDR1 is SEHNR and CDR2 is FQNEAQ in the germline V gene (reference sequence). Trimming pared 5 bases from V and 4 bases from J, leaving 12 bases between. This CDR3 spans 14 amino acids. In nucleotides, the CDR3 is TGTGCCAGCAGCCCCCCGGGGGAGTACAATGAGCAGTTCTTC. Protein sequence: CASSPPGEYNEQFF.

The CDR3 region is CASTPTGAGDGANVLTF. The CDR3 DNA reads TGTGCCAGTACTCCTACCGGGGCAGGGGACGGGGCCAACGTCCTGACTTTC. The chain has TRBV19 and TRBJ2-6; D might be TRBD1 (6 bases). There are 17 residues in the CDR3. Germline CDR1 reads LNHDA; CDR2 reads SQIVND (reference sequence). The V gene lost 7 bases and the J gene lost 4 bases, with 20 bases spanning the gap.

This chain uses TRBV5-5 with TRBJ2-5; no reliable D call. Trimming shortened V by 0 bases and J by 0 bases, and 6 bases separated the two germline ends. The CDR3 has 14 residues. Germline CDR1 is SGHKS and CDR2 is YYEKEE (reference sequence). CDR3 amino acids: CASSLERYQETQYF. In DNA form, the CDR3 reads TGTGCCAGCAGCTTGGAAAGGTACCAAGAGACCCAGTACTTC.

V and J are TRBV18 and TRBJ2-2; D is perhaps TRBD1 or TRBD2 (6 bases each). This CDR3 has 15 residues. Per germline, CDR1 KGHSH and CDR2 LQKENI. Between the trimmed V and J ends, which lost 1 base and 3 bases, there was a span of 9 bases. CDR3 region: CASSPRRGDTGELFF. The CDR3 region has the DNA TGTGCCAGCTCACCACGGAGGGGGGACACCGGGGAGCTGTTTTTT. Based on the CDR3 plus reference TRBV18 and TRBJ2-2, the full variable domain is NAGVMQNPRHLVRRRGQEARLRCSPMKGHSHVYWYRQLPEEGLKFMVYLQKENIIDESGMPKERFSAEFPKEGPSILRIQQVVRGDSAAYFCASSPRRGDTGELFFGEGSRLTVL.

This clone is a singleton in its sample. This sequence joins TRBV7-3 and TRBJ1-1, with a possible D match to TRBD1 (5 bases). Trimming took 5 bases from V and 4 from J, leaving 14 bases between them. The CDR3 has 14 amino acids. Looked up from germline, CDR1 is SGHTA and CDR2 is FQGTGA. The CDR3 reads CASSISGYGTEAFF. CDR3 DNA: TGTGCCAGCAGCATATCAGGGTATGGCACTGAAGCTTTCTTT.

The chain employs TRBV28 and TRBJ2-3; D unclear. Germline assignment: CDR1 MDHEN and CDR2 SYDVKM. This CDR3 is 16 amino acids long. V was cut by 0 bases and J by 0 bases, with 10 bases left in between. The CDR3 DNA reads TGTGCCAGCAGTTTATGGTCGGATCCTAGCACAGATACGCAGTATTTT. Residues: CASSLWSDPSTDTQYF.

This chain uses TRBV10-3 with TRBJ2-7; D possibly corresponds to TRBD2 (7 bases). V lost 6 bases and J 4 bases, leaving 16 bases between the germline ends. The CDR3 loop spans 14 amino acids. Germline V CDR1 and CDR2: ENHRY, SYGVKD. The CDR3 DNA reads TGTGCCATCAGCGCTCGGGCGGGGGCATACGAGCAGTACTTC. Amino acids: CAISARAGAYEQYF.

This clone occurred once. The genes are TRBV6-5 and TRBJ2-7; 8 bases are a match to TRBD1. The CDR3 covers 15 residues. Trimming at V came to 6 bases and at J to 4 bases, leaving 11 bases not matched to a gene. The germline V gene encodes CDR1 MNHEY and CDR2 SVGAGI. Here the CDR3 DNA reads TGTGCCAGCAGCCAAACCCAGGGGGCGCGGTACGAGCAGTACTTC. Protein sequence: CASSQTQGARYEQYF.

The chain uses TRBV23-1 and TRBJ2-2; 9 bases agree with TRBD1. TRBV23-1 is annotated as an ORF whose role is uncertain. CDR3 size: 19 residues. Trimming cost V 10 bases and J 3 bases; bases outside gene matches: 21. CDR3 nucleotide sequence: TGCGCCACCGCTCCCGCCGGGACAGGGAAAGATCGGTACACCGGGGAGCTGTTTTTT. Its translation is CATAPAGTGKDRYTGELFF.

The gene calls are TRBV10-2 and TRBJ2-5; no clear D gene. The CDR3 loop spans 11 amino acids. V dropped 5 bases and J dropped 2 bases, with 3 bases sitting between them. Germline V lookup: CDR1 WSHSY, CDR2 SAAADI. CDR3 residues: CASSPQETQYF. The CDR3 coding sequence is TGCGCCAGCAGTCCTCAAGAGACCCAGTACTTC.

V and J are TRBV5-1 and TRBJ2-1; TRBD1 agrees at 7 bases. CDR3 length equals 15 residues. Trimming at V came to 0 bases and at J to 7 bases, leaving 7 bases not matched to a gene. Germline CDR1 reads SGHRS; CDR2 reads YFSETQ. CDR3 sequence reads: CASSLDRGLWNEQFF. The CDR3 bases are TGCGCCAGCAGCTTGGACAGGGGTCTATGGAATGAGCAGTTCTTC.

This chain uses TRBV7-9 with TRBJ2-6; 7 nucleotides align to TRBD1. CDR1 is SEHNR, CDR2 FQNEAQ, per germline (reference sequence). The V gene end was trimmed by 5 bases and the J gene end by 2 bases; junction bases not matched to a gene: 15. The CDR3 has 19 residues. Here the CDR3 DNA reads TGTGCCAGCAGCCCCCGGACAGGCCGAAGAGGTCCTGGGGCCAACGTCCTGACTTTC. Encoded protein: CASSPRTGRRGPGANVLTF.

The V and J genes are TRBV2 and TRBJ2-2; 7 nucleotides line up with TRBD1. The CDR3 is 17 residues long. V lost 6 bases to trimming and J lost 1 base; unmatched junction nucleotides: 11. Germline-derived CDR1 and CDR2 are SNHLY and FYNNEI. DNA for the CDR3: TGTGCCAGCAGCAACGCTCGACAGGGATGGAACACCGGGGAGCTGTTTTTT. It translates to CASSNARQGWNTGELFF. Complete variable domain (other parts from reference TRBV2 and TRBJ2-2): EPEVTQTPSHQVTQMGQEVILRCVPISNHLYFYWYRQILGQKVEFLVSFYNNEISEKSEIFDDQFSVERPDGSNFTLKIRSTKLEDSAMYFCASSNARQGWNTGELFFGEGSRLTVL.

J is TRBJ2-7 and V is TRBV27, with TRBD2 matching over 11 bases. Trimming removed 6 bases from V and 2 bases from J; junction bases left unmatched: 6. This CDR3 has 15 residues. Germline CDR1 reads MNHEY; CDR2 reads SMNVEV (reference sequence). Here the CDR3 reads CASSLAGGTPYEQYF. DNA for the CDR3: TGTGCCAGCAGCCTAGCGGGGGGAACCCCCTACGAGCAGTACTTC.

This rearrangement joins TRBV15 to TRBJ2-5; the D gene is possibly TRBD2 (5 bases). Germline V gene lookup returns CDR1 LNHNV and CDR2 YYDKDF (reference sequence). Trimming shortened V by 5 bases and J by 1 base, and 17 bases separated the two germline ends. The CDR3 spans 16 residues. In DNA form, the CDR3 reads TGTGCCACCAGCGGGTCGAGAGGGTCGCTCCAAGAGACCCAGTACTTC. Translated, it gives CATSGSRGSLQETQYF.

CDR3 coding DNA: TGTGCCAGCGCTAGCGGGGGTTCAGATACGCAGTATTTT. It encodes CASASGGSDTQYF. The rearrangement links TRBV5-4 to TRBJ2-3, with 10 positions matching TRBD2. The CDR3 loop spans 13 amino acids. CDR1 and CDR2 (germline): SGHNT, YYREEE (reference sequence). The V gene end was trimmed by 7 bases and the J gene end by 4 bases; junction bases not matched to a gene: 3.

The chain joins TRBV28 to TRBJ1-5; no reliable D call. The CDR3 loop spans 18 amino acids. The V end lost 7 bases, the J end lost 0 bases, and 22 bases lay between the germline ends. From germline, CDR1 is MDHEN and CDR2 SYDVKM. CDR3 amino acids: CASKGTGFLSSSNQPQHF. The CDR3 nucleotides read TGTGCCAGCAAGGGCACGGGGTTCCTATCGTCTAGCAATCAGCCCCAGCATTTT.

The chain couples TRBV6-6 to TRBJ2-5, with a possible D match to TRBD1 (6 bases). The CDR3 is 13 amino acids. Germline V gene lookup returns CDR1 MNHNY and CDR2 SVGAGI (reference sequence). V lost 8 bases and J lost 9, with 19 bases in between. Written as DNA, the CDR3 is TGTGCCAGCTCCGTACAGGGTAAAGGCGCCCAGTACTTC. This codes for CASSVQGKGAQYF.

This chain uses TRBV25-1 with TRBJ2-2; either TRBD1 or TRBD2 may fit D (5 bases each). The CDR3 covers 17 residues. The germline V and J ends were trimmed by 5 bases and 6 bases, with 22 bases remaining between them. Germline V gene lookup returns CDR1 MGHDK and CDR2 SYGVNS. The CDR3 is CASSPPGAGPLAGELFF. Written as DNA, the CDR3 is TGTGCCAGCAGTCCCCCCGGGGCAGGACCGTTGGCCGGGGAGCTGTTTTTT.

This clone was seen once. CDR3 sequence: CASSLVSGGQYNEQFF. As DNA, the CDR3 is TGTGCCAGCAGCTTAGTTAGCGGGGGCCAATACAATGAGCAGTTCTTC. This rearrangement joins TRBV11-2 to TRBJ2-1; the match to TRBD2 covers 9 bases. With 1 base clipped from V and 4 bases from J, the junction kept 5 bases outside the gene matches. Germline V lookup: CDR1 SGHAT, CDR2 FQNNGV. The CDR3 is 16 residues long. The complete variable domain, with remaining parts taken from reference TRBV11-2 and TRBJ2-1, reads EAGVAQSPRYKIIEKRQSVAFWCNPISGHATLYWYQQILGQGPKLLIQFQNNGVVDDSQLPKDRFSAERLKGVDSTLKIQPAKLEDSAVYLCASSLVSGGQYNEQFFGPGTRLTVL.

This rearrangement joins TRBV7-9 to TRBJ1-4; no clear D gene. Trimming took off 1 base at V and 8 bases at J, with 14 bases between the two ends. The CDR3 has 15 amino acids. Germline CDR1 reads SEHNR; CDR2 reads FQNEAQ (reference sequence). CDR3: CASSLDRGFNEKLFF. CDR3 nucleotides: TGTGCCAGCAGCTTAGATAGAGGGTTCAACGAAAAACTGTTTTTT.

The rearrangement links TRBV11-2 to TRBJ2-5; 7 bases match TRBD2. The CDR3 runs to 15 residues. Unmatched junction bases numbered 4, after V lost 3 bases and J lost 0 bases. Germline CDR1 SGHAT, CDR2 FQNNGV. The CDR3, as DNA: TGTGCCAGCAGCTTTCTGGCGGGGGACCAAGAGACCCAGTACTTC. It encodes CASSFLAGDQETQYF.

V usage is TRBV29-1 and J usage is TRBJ2-7, with 7 bases lining up with TRBD1. Germline V gene data show CDR1 as SQVTM and CDR2 as ANQGSEA. The CDR3 contains 12 residues. V shed 7 bases and J 6 bases; nucleotides not matched to a gene: 9. CDR3 bases: TGCAGCGCCAACACAGGGGCTGGCGAGCAGTACTTC. This gives the protein CSANTGAGEQYF.

V gene TRBV7-2 combines with J gene TRBJ1-2; 9 bases agree with TRBD1. The germline CDR1 and CDR2 sequences are SGHTA and FQGNSA. This CDR3 has 15 amino acids. The trim removed 5 bases at V and 7 bases at J, leaving 11 bases unmatched. The CDR3: CASSGRDREASGYTF. The CDR3, as DNA: TGTGCCAGCAGCGGGAGGGACAGGGAGGCTTCTGGCTACACCTTC. The full variable domain, completed using reference TRBV7-2 and TRBJ1-2, is GAGVSQSPSNKVTEKGKDVELRCDPISGHTALYWYRQSLGQGLEFLIYFQGNSAPDKSGLPSDRFSAERTGGSVSTLTIQRTQQEDSAVYLCASSGRDREASGYTFGSGTRLTVV.